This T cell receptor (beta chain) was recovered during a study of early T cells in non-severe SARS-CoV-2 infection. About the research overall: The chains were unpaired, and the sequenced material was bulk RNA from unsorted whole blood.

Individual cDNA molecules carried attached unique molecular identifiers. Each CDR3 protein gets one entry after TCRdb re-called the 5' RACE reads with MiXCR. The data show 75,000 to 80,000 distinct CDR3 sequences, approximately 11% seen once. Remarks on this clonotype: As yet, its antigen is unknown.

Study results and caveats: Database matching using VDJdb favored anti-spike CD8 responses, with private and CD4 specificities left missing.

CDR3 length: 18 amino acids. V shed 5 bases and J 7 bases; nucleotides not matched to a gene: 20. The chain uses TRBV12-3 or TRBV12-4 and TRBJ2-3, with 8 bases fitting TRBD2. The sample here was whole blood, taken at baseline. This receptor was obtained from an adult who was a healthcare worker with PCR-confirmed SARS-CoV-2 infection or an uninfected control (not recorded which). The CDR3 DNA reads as TGTGCCAGCAGTCCTCGCTCGGCCCTAGCGGGTGCCGGGCATACGCAGTATTTT. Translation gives CASSPRSALAGAGHTQYF.